This TCR beta chain was found in a study of tumour-infiltrating T cells in Burkitt lymphoma. Overall study context: Repertoire clonality predicted overall and progression-free survival.

Clones were read by immunoSEQ multiplex PCR, and TCRdb kept only the in-frame ones, dropping some. The table includes 11,000 to 15,000 clones, around 86% detected once. CDR3 length: 15 amino acids. Germline CDR1 MNHEY, CDR2 SVGAGI. V was cut by 0 bases and J by 13 bases, with 16 bases left in between. This clone showed up just a few times. The receptor was isolated from a human donor with diffuse large B-cell lymphoma. This sequence joins TRBV6-5 and TRBJ1-6; no firm D call. Sequencing was carried out using tumor tissue. DNA of the CDR3: TGTGCCAGCAGTTACTCTTCTCTGGACTCCTTTCCCCTCCACTTT. This codes for CASSYSSLDSFPLHF.